The 21 T cell receptor beta chains below were found in one sample sequenced in a study of T cells in Graves' hyperthyroidism and ophthalmopathy. The investigators amplified TCR beta CDR3 regions from RNA transcripts. Using the HTBI primer set, a first-round RT-PCR was run on the TCR CDR3. Each CDR3 protein is one row after TCRdb ran MiXCR on the multiplex PCR reads. This table has 300,000 to 400,000 distinct CDR3 sequences, about 15% appearing once. The sample comprised blood. The source is a woman aged 55 to 70 with Graves' hyperthyroidism.

V gene TRBV19 combines with J gene TRBJ2-1; TRBD2 agrees at 12 bases. V was clipped by 8 bases and J by 1 base; unmatched bases: 6. There are 16 residues in the CDR3. Germline V gene data show CDR1 as LNHDA and CDR2 as SQIVND (reference sequence). The CDR3: CASGRLAGASYNEQFF. The CDR3 DNA follows: TGTGCCAGTGGAAGACTAGCGGGAGCTTCCTACAATGAGCAGTTCTTC.

Worth noting for this clonotype: A much larger clone differs from this one at a single base, so this may be a read error. The chain is built from TRBV3-1 and TRBJ2-7; D is unclear. V shed 6 bases and J shed 4 bases, with 19 bases lying between them. CDR3 size: 15 residues. Germline V lookup: CDR1 LGHDT, CDR2 YNNKEL (reference sequence). Written as DNA, the CDR3 is TGTGCCAGCAGTAAAGAACCCAAGGTGGTGTACGAGCAGTACTTC. This codes for CASSKEPKVVYEQYF.

The chain joins TRBV19 to TRBJ2-1, with 13 bases that match TRBD2. V shed 5 bases, J shed 0 bases, and the junction held 1 base outside the gene matches. The germline CDR1 and CDR2 sequences are LNHDA and SQIVND (reference sequence). The CDR3 sequence is 16 residues long. The CDR3 loop reads CASSRTSGSSYNEQFF. CDR3 nucleotide sequence: TGTGCCAGTAGTCGGACTAGCGGGAGCTCCTACAATGAGCAGTTCTTC.

V usage is TRBV7-6 and J usage is TRBJ2-7; D is possibly TRBD1 (6 bases). This CDR3 region has 14 residues. The V end lost 4 bases, the J end lost 3 bases, and 13 bases lay between the germline ends. Germline CDR1 SGHVS, CDR2 FNYEAQ. The CDR3: CASSSEGTYYEQYF. CDR3 DNA sequence: TGTGCCAGCAGCTCTGAAGGGACATACTACGAGCAGTACTTC.

This clonotype was counted many times. The chain is built from TRBV6-1 and TRBJ2-3, with 7 nucleotides matching TRBD2. CDR1 is MNHNS, CDR2 SASEGT, per germline. This CDR3 is 16 amino acids long. The V segment lost 1 base and the J segment 1 base; nucleotides outside the gene matches: 5. CDR3 protein: CASSEGSAGGTDTQYF. For the CDR3, the DNA is TGTGCCAGCAGTGAAGGGTCGGCGGGGGGCACAGATACGCAGTATTTT.

This clonotype has only a few counts. This chain uses TRBV29-1 with TRBJ1-4; no reliable D call. The CDR3 sequence is 13 residues long. CDR1 is SQVTM and CDR2 is ANQGSEA in the germline V gene. V lost 2 bases and J lost 2, with 6 bases in between. The CDR3 nucleotides read TGCAGCGTTGAAAATCCCACTAATGAAAAACTGTTTTTT. This codes for CSVENPTNEKLFF.

The chain has TRBV5-4 and TRBJ2-1; 13 bases are a match to TRBD2. From germline, CDR1 is SGHNT and CDR2 YYREEE (reference sequence). V lost 5 bases to trimming and J lost 9 bases; unmatched junction nucleotides: 11. This CDR3 spans 16 amino acids. The CDR3 protein is CASSLLAGGPQGEQFF. The CDR3 DNA reads as TGTGCCAGCAGTTTACTAGCGGGAGGGCCCCAGGGTGAGCAGTTCTTC.

The sample holds many counts of this clonotype. V gene TRBV11-3 combines with J gene TRBJ2-7; 10 nucleotides match TRBD1. Germline values: CDR1 SGHNT, CDR2 YENEEA. Trimming removed 0 bases from V and 3 bases from J; junction bases left unmatched: 8. The CDR3 length is 17 residues. The CDR3 DNA is TGTGCCAGCAGCTTAGATTTTTCCGGGACAGGGGTCTACGAGCAGTACTTC. Translation gives CASSLDFSGTGVYEQYF. Combining the CDR3 with reference TRBV11-3 and TRBJ2-7 gives the whole variable domain EAGVVQSPRYKIIEKKQPVAFWCNPISGHNTLYWYLQNLGQGPELLIRYENEEAVDDSQLPKDRFSAERLKGVDSTLKIQPAELGDSAVYLCASSLDFSGTGVYEQYFGPGTRLTVT.

Many counts were recorded for this clonotype. V usage is TRBV6-1 and J usage is TRBJ2-1; D may be TRBD2 (5 bases). Germline V lookup: CDR1 MNHNS, CDR2 SASEGT. This CDR3 has 15 residues. V was cut by 6 bases and J by 0 bases, with 12 bases left in between. The CDR3 sequence: CASRELEVSYNEQFF. CDR3 DNA sequence: TGTGCCAGCAGGGAACTAGAGGTCTCCTACAATGAGCAGTTCTTC.

The V call is TRBV29-1, the J call TRBJ2-2; the D gene is possibly TRBD2 (6 bases). The germline gives CDR1 SQVTM, CDR2 ANQGSEA. V was trimmed by 2 bases and J by 7 bases, leaving 11 bases between them. The CDR3 totals 13 residues. This CDR3 is CSVESGVSGELFF. CDR3 in DNA: TGCAGCGTTGAATCGGGAGTGAGCGGGGAGCTGTTTTTT.

This clonotype was recorded many times. V usage is TRBV30 and J usage is TRBJ1-4; 7 bases are shared with TRBD1. Germline V CDR1 and CDR2: GTSNPN, SVGIG (reference sequence). V gave up 5 bases and J gave up 4 bases; unmatched junction bases: 4. The CDR3 has 13 amino acids. The CDR3 loop reads CAWQQGSNEKLFF. The CDR3 DNA reads TGTGCCTGGCAACAGGGGAGTAATGAAAAACTGTTTTTT.

This clonotype has ten or more counts. The V and J genes are TRBV12-3 or TRBV12-4 and TRBJ1-2; D call uncertain. The CDR3 has 14 amino acids. Trimming took off 5 bases at V and 8 bases at J, with 18 bases between the two ends. As DNA, the CDR3 is TGTGCCAGCAGTCTGCGTCGGGGTCGGCGGGGCTACACCTTC. Its protein product is CASSLRRGRRGYTF.

This clonotype was observed a handful of times. The gene calls are TRBV2 and TRBJ2-1; tentatively, D is TRBD1 or TRBD2 (5 bases each). Trimming stripped 3 bases from V and 15 bases from J, with 15 bases between. There are 12 residues in the CDR3. Germline V gives CDR1 SNHLY, CDR2 FYNNEI. The CDR3 nucleotides read TGTGCCAGCAGTGAGGGGACCGACTACCGGTTCTTC. It codes for CASSEGTDYRFF.

Many counts were recorded for this clonotype. The chain recombines TRBV12-3 or TRBV12-4 with TRBJ1-2; D ambiguous. With 0 bases removed from V and 8 bases from J, the gap between germline ends came to 13 bases. CDR3 length: 14 amino acids. CDR3 nucleotides: TGTGCCAGCAGTTTAGCCCGCCTCTCTAGGGGCTACACCTTC. Its protein product is CASSLARLSRGYTF.

V gene TRBV28 combines with J gene TRBJ2-1; 9 positions match TRBD2. CDR3 length: 17 amino acids. J gave up 1 base and V 4 bases, and 8 bases lay outside the gene matches. Germline V gene data show CDR1 as MDHEN and CDR2 as SYDVKM. CDR3 DNA: TGTGCCAGCAGTTATCCGAGACTAGCGGATTCCTACAATGAGCAGTTCTTC. Its translation: CASSYPRLADSYNEQFF.

This clonotype was counted ten times or more. The chain employs TRBV9 and TRBJ1-1; no reliable D call. V lost 1 base, J lost 5 bases, and 6 bases lay in between. Germline assignment: CDR1 SGDLS and CDR2 YYNGEE. This CDR3 comprises 12 residues. CDR3 in DNA: TGTGCCAGCAGCGTAAGTGGTACTGAAGCTTTCTTT. Translating it yields CASSVSGTEAFF. The whole variable domain, filled in from reference TRBV9 and TRBJ1-1, reads DSGVTQTPKHLITATGQRVTLRCSPRSGDLSVYWYQQSLDQGLQFLIQYYNGEERAKGNILERFSAQQFPDLHSELNLSSLELGDSALYFCASSVSGTEAFFGQGTRLTVV.

This chain connects TRBV20-1 to TRBJ1-2; no firm D call. Trimming took off 6 bases at V and 5 bases at J, with 22 bases between the two ends. Germline-derived CDR1 and CDR2 are DFQATT and SNEGSKA (reference sequence). The CDR3 is made up of 15 amino acids. CDR3 sequence reads: CSASNPSSRSYGYTF. The CDR3, as DNA: TGCAGTGCCAGCAACCCTTCGAGCAGATCGTATGGCTACACCTTC.

This clonotype was seen ten or more times. CDR3: CASRNPGQGAWETQYF. CDR3 nucleotide sequence: TGTGCCAGTAGGAACCCGGGACAGGGGGCATGGGAGACCCAGTACTTC. The chain uses TRBV19 and TRBJ2-5; TRBD1 matches at 12 bases. J was trimmed by 5 bases and V by 6 bases; bases with no gene match: 10. There are 16 residues in the CDR3. Germline CDR1 reads LNHDA; CDR2 reads SQIVND (reference sequence).

The chain uses TRBV18 and TRBJ2-1; possible D gene TRBD1, 5 bases. CDR1 KGHSH and CDR2 LQKENI come from the germline V gene. Between the trimmed V and J ends, which lost 2 bases and 8 bases, there was a span of 10 bases. The CDR3 loop spans 13 amino acids. The CDR3 DNA is TGTGCCAGCTCACCAGGGGCATGGGATGAGCAGTTCTTC. As protein: CASSPGAWDEQFF.

V gene TRBV6-1 combines with J gene TRBJ1-4; possible D gene TRBD1, 6 bases. The germline CDR1 and CDR2 sequences are MNHNS and SASEGT. The CDR3 contains 16 residues. With 2 bases removed from V and 8 bases from J, the gap between germline ends came to 18 bases. The CDR3 DNA sequence: TGTGCCAGCAGTGAAAATTATGGGGGGCTTTGGGAAAAACTGTTTTTT. It is translated as CASSENYGGLWEKLFF.

The chain employs TRBV2 and TRBJ1-1, with 9 bases that match TRBD1. The CDR3 extends over 14 amino acids. J lost 0 bases, V lost 6 bases, and 2 bases had no gene match. Looked up from germline, CDR1 is SNHLY and CDR2 is FYNNEI. The CDR3 protein is CASRGQGVNTEAFF. The DNA for the CDR3 is TGTGCCAGCAGGGGACAGGGCGTGAACACTGAAGCTTTCTTT. Full variable domain (remainder filled in from reference TRBV2 and TRBJ1-1): EPEVTQTPSHQVTQMGQEVILRCVPISNHLYFYWYRQILGQKVEFLVSFYNNEISEKSEIFDDQFSVERPDGSNFTLKIRSTKLEDSAMYFCASRGQGVNTEAFFGQGTRLTVV.